One and the same sample provided the 10 T cell receptor beta chains below, sequenced in a study of blood T cell repertoires in COVID-19. Profiled with immunoSEQ multiplex PCR; TCRdb holds only in-frame clones, not every one. Found here are about 160,000 clones, 85% of them singletons; the top ten hold under 4%. The sample comprised peripheral blood. These receptors all stem from a human donor with acute or convalescent COVID-19. The donor label of this sample is uncertain.

This clone was recorded only once. This chain uses TRBV5-1 with TRBJ1-2, with D hard to call. The V gene lost 4 bases and the J gene lost 4 bases, with 11 bases spanning the gap. Germline CDR1 reads SGHRS; CDR2 reads YFSETQ. The CDR3 sequence is 13 residues long. The CDR3 bases are TGCGCCAGCAGCCCAGCCCCTAGCTATGGCTACACCTTC. Translated, it gives CASSPAPSYGYTF.

This rearrangement joins TRBV30 to TRBJ1-1, with D unclear. The CDR3 runs to 14 residues. Trimming took 3 bases from V and 3 from J, leaving 14 bases between them. Germline-derived CDR1 and CDR2 are GTSNPN and SVGIG (reference sequence). This chain's CDR3 is CAWSKGSGHTEAFF. The CDR3 nucleotides read TGTGCCTGGAGCAAAGGGAGTGGGCACACTGAAGCTTTCTTT. Using reference TRBV30 and TRBJ1-1 for the parts outside the CDR3, the full variable domain is SQTIHQWPATLVQPVGSPLSLECTVEGTSNPNLYWYRQAAGRGLQLLFYSVGIGQISSEVPQNLSASRPQDRQFILSSKKLLLSDSGFYLCAWSKGSGHTEAFFGQGTRLTVV.

The chain carries TRBV18 and TRBJ2-2, with 10 nucleotides matching TRBD1. The junction had 5 bases not matched to a gene; V was cut back by 3 bases and J by 7 bases. The CDR3 has 15 residues. CDR1 is KGHSH and CDR2 is LQKENI in the germline V gene. Here the CDR3 reads CASSPTGGNGGELFF. The CDR3 DNA reads TGTGCCAGCTCACCGACAGGGGGCAACGGCGGGGAGCTGTTTTTT.

This clone was counted many times. The sample carries other DNA sequences with the same CDR3. The chain has TRBV3-1 (or the pseudogene TRBV3-2) and TRBJ1-2; 9 bases are a match to TRBD1. CDR3 length: 15 amino acids. The V and J ends lost 5 bases and 2 bases, in that order; junction bases with no gene match: 6. Germline V gene lookup returns CDR1 LGHDT and CDR2 YNNKEL (reference sequence). The CDR3 DNA is TGTGCCAGCAGCTATTTGGGACAGGGAAACTATGGCTACACCTTC. Encoded protein: CASSYLGQGNYGYTF.

This clone was detected only a few times. The gene calls are TRBV6-6 and TRBJ1-3; TRBD1 matches 10 bases. Germline CDR1 MNHNY, CDR2 SVGAGI (reference sequence). V was clipped by 0 bases and J by 2 bases; unmatched bases: 1. CDR3 length: 16 residues. CDR3 DNA: TGTGCCAGCAGTTACTCCGGACAGGGGGCTGGAAACACCATATATTTT. Translated, it gives CASSYSGQGAGNTIYF.

The CDR3 nucleotides read TGTGCCAGCAGCCAAGGTACTAGCGGGGGGCCCGGCTCCTACAATGAGCAGTTCTTC. Translation: CASSQGTSGGPGSYNEQFF. The rearrangement uses TRBV4-2 and TRBJ2-1; 12 bases map to TRBD2. The CDR3 contains 19 residues. Germline CDR1 and CDR2: LGHNA and YNFKEQ. Losses at the gene ends were 1 base for V and 0 bases for J; bases not matched to a gene: 7.

The chain joins TRBV18 to TRBJ1-4; D is ambiguous. The CDR3 sequence is 16 residues long. The germline V gene encodes CDR1 KGHSH and CDR2 LQKENI. The V gene lost 3 bases and the J gene lost 0 bases, with 11 bases spanning the gap. The CDR3 is CASSPLAVSTNEKLFF. CDR3 in DNA: TGTGCCAGCTCACCTTTGGCCGTCTCAACTAATGAAAAACTGTTTTTT.

The V call is TRBV24-1, the J call TRBJ1-1; D is unresolved. Germline CDR1 is KGHDR and CDR2 is SFDVKD. V shed 4 bases and J shed 4 bases, with 6 bases lying between them. There are 12 residues in the CDR3. The CDR3 here is CATSERGTEAFF. CDR3 DNA sequence: TGTGCCACCAGTGAGCGGGGCACTGAAGCTTTCTTT.

The chain is built from TRBV2 and TRBJ2-3; D is perhaps TRBD2 (6 bases). The germline V gene has CDR1 SNHLY and CDR2 FYNNEI. V dropped 0 bases and J dropped 6 bases, with 22 bases sitting between them. The CDR3 sequence is 18 residues long. CDR3 region: CASSEAGAGTTREDTQYF. CDR3 in DNA: TGTGCCAGCAGTGAAGCTGGGGCGGGCACCACCCGGGAGGATACGCAGTATTTT.

V gene TRBV6-2 or TRBV6-3 combines with J gene TRBJ1-6; 7 positions match TRBD1. In germline, CDR1 is MNHEY, CDR2 SVGEGT. The CDR3 is 14 amino acids. Losses at the gene ends were 2 bases for V and 10 bases for J; bases not matched to a gene: 5. This chain's CDR3 is CASSYKGGGSPLHF. In DNA, the CDR3 is TGTGCCAGCAGTTACAAAGGGGGCGGATCACCCCTCCACTTT.